The rows below give T cell receptor beta chains drawn from one sample of a study of Graves' ophthalmopathy and Graves' hyperthyroidism. TCRdb passed the multiplex PCR reads through MiXCR, listing each CDR3 protein once. The sample consists of around 170,000 distinct CDR3 sequences, over 35% of them appearing once. The sequenced sample consisted of peripheral blood. Source of these receptors: a woman in her thirties or forties with Graves' ophthalmopathy. Both conserved end residues are part of each CDR3. The order of the fields is CDR3 DNA, CDR3 protein, J gene, clone size, D gene, V gene. The D gene is left open where the match is weak. Expanded clones are given a class, and other clones once, few, many or no size at all.

DNA: TGTGCCAGCAGTTACTCATCCAGGGGAGGAACTGAAGCTTTCTTT
CDR3: CASSYSSRGGTEAFF
J: TRBJ1-1
size: few
D: NA
V: TRBV6-2/TRBV6-3

DNA: TGTGCCAGTAGTACCCGTGGACCAGCCACCGGGGAGCTGTTTTTT
CDR3: CASSTRGPATGELFF
J: TRBJ2-2
size: NA
D: NA
V: TRBV19

DNA: TGTGCCAGCAGTGAAGGGCAGCTACTAGCGGGTTACGAGCAGTACTTC
CDR3: CASSEGQLLAGYEQYF
J: TRBJ2-7
size: many
D: TRBD2
V: TRBV6-1

DNA: TGTGCCAGTAGTACCTTGAGAATTCGGGCGGATCAGCCCCAGCATTTT
CDR3: CASSTLRIRADQPQHF
J: TRBJ1-5
size: many
D: NA
V: TRBV19

DNA: TGTGCCAGCAGTGAGGGGCGGATGGGGGAGACCCAGTACTTC
CDR3: CASSEGRMGETQYF
J: TRBJ2-5
size: NA
D: NA
V: TRBV6-1

DNA: TGTGCCAGCGGCGACAGGGGCACAGATACGCAGTATTTT
CDR3: CASGDRGTDTQYF
J: TRBJ2-3
size: NA
D: TRBD1
V: TRBV11-1

DNA: TGTGCCACCAGCAACTCGTGGCAGGGGTTTCACGAGCAGTACTTC
CDR3: CATSNSWQGFHEQYF
J: TRBJ2-7
size: NA
D: NA
V: TRBV15

DNA: TGTGCCAGCAGTTCGTGGGGGGGAGTAACTACCGGGGAGCTGTTTTTT
CDR3: CASSSWGGVTTGELFF
J: TRBJ2-2
size: many
D: TRBD2
V: TRBV27

DNA: TGTGCCAGCAGCTTAGTTGTAGCGGCATCCTACGAGCAGTACTTC
CDR3: CASSLVVAASYEQYF
J: TRBJ2-7
size: many
D: NA
V: TRBV7-2

DNA: TGCAGCGTTGACAGTCCTAACTATGGCTACACCTTC
CDR3: CSVDSPNYGYTF
J: TRBJ1-2
size: many
D: NA
V: TRBV29-1

DNA: TGTGCCACCTCAAGCCTTCAGGGTTCCTACGAGCAGTACTTC
CDR3: CATSSLQGSYEQYF
J: TRBJ2-7
size: NA
D: NA
V: TRBV6-1

DNA: TGTGCCAGCAGTCCAGACTGGTCCTATGGCTACACCTTC
CDR3: CASSPDWSYGYTF
J: TRBJ1-2
size: many
D: NA
V: TRBV3-1

DNA: TGTGCCAGCAAAACAGGGAACACTGAAGCTTTCTTT
CDR3: CASKTGNTEAFF
J: TRBJ1-1
size: NA
D: NA
V: TRBV6-2/TRBV6-3

DNA: TGCAGCGTTGAAGGGGGGCGGCCTGAAGCTTTCTTT
CDR3: CSVEGGRPEAFF
J: TRBJ1-1
size: NA
D: NA
V: TRBV29-1

DNA: TGTGCCAGCAGGTCATATGGCTACACCTTC
CDR3: CASRSYGYTF
J: TRBJ1-2
size: NA
D: NA
V: TRBV2

DNA: TGCAGCGTTGATGTTGGGGGACGTACTGAAGCTTTCTTT
CDR3: CSVDVGGRTEAFF
J: TRBJ1-1
size: many
D: NA
V: TRBV29-1

DNA: TGTGCCAGCAGTTTGGACCCTGTAGTCCCCGGGGAGCTGTTTTTT
CDR3: CASSLDPVVPGELFF
J: TRBJ2-2
size: many
D: NA
V: TRBV27

DNA: TGTGCCAGCAGTTCGAGATTGAACACTGAAGCTTTCTTT
CDR3: CASSSRLNTEAFF
J: TRBJ1-1
size: NA
D: NA
V: TRBV27

DNA: TGTGCCAGCCTGGGGGGGGCGGTTGCGGAGACCCAGTACTTC
CDR3: CASLGGAVAETQYF
J: TRBJ2-5
size: many
D: NA
V: TRBV28

DNA: TGTGCCAGCAGCCAAGTCCCGGGCTCCGGGGGTGAAGCTTTCTTT
CDR3: CASSQVPGSGGEAFF
J: TRBJ1-1
size: many
D: NA
V: TRBV4-2

DNA: TGTGCCAGCAGTCCCGGGGACAGGGAACAAGAGACCCAGTACTTC
CDR3: CASSPGDREQETQYF
J: TRBJ2-5
size: many
D: TRBD1
V: TRBV12-3/TRBV12-4

DNA: TGTGCCAGCAGTTTATCTAACGATGTTAGCAATCAGCCCCAGCATTTT
CDR3: CASSLSNDVSNQPQHF
J: TRBJ1-5
size: many
D: NA
V: TRBV28

DNA: TGTGCCTGGAGCGCAGGGGGGAATACTGAAGCTTTCTTT
CDR3: CAWSAGGNTEAFF
J: TRBJ1-1
size: NA
D: TRBD1
V: TRBV30

DNA: TGCAGCGTTGAAAGGGACAGGGGATCTGAAGCTTTCTTT
CDR3: CSVERDRGSEAFF
J: TRBJ1-1
size: many
D: TRBD1
V: TRBV29-1

DNA: TGTGCCAGCAGCTCGGACTGGGGATCCAGCTCCTACGAGCAGTACTTC
CDR3: CASSSDWGSSSYEQYF
J: TRBJ2-7
size: NA
D: NA
V: TRBV11-2

DNA: TGCAGTGTCACAGGGGATTATGGCTACACCTTC
CDR3: CSVTGDYGYTF
J: TRBJ1-2
size: many
D: TRBD1
V: TRBV20-1

DNA: TGTGCCAGCAGCCCCGGGCGGCTTAGCTCCTACGAGCAGTACTTC
CDR3: CASSPGRLSSYEQYF
J: TRBJ2-7
size: NA
D: NA
V: TRBV6-2/TRBV6-3

DNA: TGTGCCAGCAGTTACGGGCGACAGCGGGAGACCCAGTACTTC
CDR3: CASSYGRQRETQYF
J: TRBJ2-5
size: many
D: NA
V: TRBV6-5